This T cell receptor (beta chain) was retrieved from a study of human T cells and chemical hapten exposure. In regard to this clonotype: A read error may account for a junction end that differs from germline.

This CDR3 has 17 residues. The germline CDR1 and CDR2 sequences are MGHRA and YSYEKL. One entry per CDR3 protein, called by TCRdb with MiXCR from the RACE reads. The data contain 55,000 to 75,000 distinct CDR3 sequences, around 12% of them singletons. Time point reported: patch test 3, about 24 weeks after DPC sensitization. As for treatment: therapeutic diphenylcyclopropenone sensitization with weekly scalp DPC. The chain joins TRBV4-1 to TRBJ1-2, with D hard to call. Here the sequenced sample was whole blood, taken in connection with sensitization to the hapten diphenylcyclopropenone (DPC). The sequence derives from a man under 40 with alopecia areata. Some clones in this sample may be carry-over from other donors' samples. For the CDR3, the DNA is TGCGCCAGTAGCCACATACCGGGCCACCGCCAAATCTATGGCTACACCTTC. Translating it yields CASSHIPGHRQIYGYTF.